Reported below is one TCR beta chain. Its recognized antigen is unknown. No per-base quality is available; no much larger clone lies one base away. This record belongs to a study of PD-1 blockade in classical Hodgkin lymphoma (dated by TCRdb to about 2020). Regarding the study in general: Nivolumab dosing was 3 mg/kg intravenously every 2 weeks, continuing until either disease progression or unacceptable toxicity. To define a peripheral blood immune signature of response to PD-1 blockade in classical Hodgkin lymphoma, the study combined TCR beta sequencing with CyTOF. Broad study findings and their caveats: Lower diversity was observed in patients in whom nivolumab was started less than 1 year after ASCT, and these patients were excluded from later analyses so that confounding by immune reconstitution would be avoided. The study was restricted to a single clinical trial cohort, and the causes of repertoire differences, possibly disease activity or prior therapy, were left undefined. Baseline TCR diversity was reported to be lower in newly diagnosed patients than in healthy donors, and even lower in relapsed/refractory patients. Trial patients with a complete response had baseline diversity similar to that of newly diagnosed patients, while partial responders and progressors had significantly lower diversity. By C4D1, a significant rise was seen in CD4+ TCR diversity but not in CD8+ TCR diversity (p=0.0027 vs p=0.16), and the rise was most apparent among complete responders (p=0.02).

Genomic DNA was extracted with the Qiagen DNeasy kit from unsorted PBMCs and from negatively selected CD4+ and CD8+ fractions. TCR beta CDR3 regions were subjected to amplification by immunoSEQ multiplex PCR with primers that anneal to V and J segments. A synthetic immune receptor repertoire was used to minimize amplification bias, and any remaining bias was removed computationally after sequencing. Per the authors' processing: Repertoire diversity was quantified as the Shannon entropy index using custom Python scripts. Unsorted, CD4+ and CD8+ repertoires were examined separately, except in combined analyses, for which CD4+ and CD8+ sequences were merged in silico. A clone was considered expanded if an increase in frequency of at least 2-fold after treatment relative to C1D1 was found, and a pseudocount of 0.5 was applied to clones undetected at baseline. Clones with 0 or 1 copy at C1D1 were classified as singleton clones, and clones with 2 or more copies were classified as non-singleton clones. By matching protein sequences in sorted samples from the same patient, clones expanded in unsorted samples were annotated as CD4+, CD8+ or unknown. Wilcoxon tests were applied to paired samples to test diversity changes from C1D1 to C4D1. TCRdb provides this immuneACCESS table in a form limited to in-frame rearrangements. Some clones are lacking; in checked studies, under half of them reflect an unresolved V gene, and why the rest are absent is not known. V and J calls and clone size are those listed in that table; D and trimming were worked out from the DNA. This sample holds 80,000 to 100,000 clones; approximately 94% were observed only once. The ten largest clones add up to under 2% of the sample.

In light of the paper, this sample's time point label describes: cycle 4 day 1 (C4D1), after more than 5 weeks of nivolumab. Every trial patient had relapsed following autologous stem cell transplantation, and prior brentuximab vedotin exposure was what differed among cohorts A, B and C. The trial cohort included 50 to 60 patients with relapsed/refractory classical Hodgkin lymphoma, and each patient had a best overall response of complete response, partial response or progressive disease. Trial patients were treated with single-agent nivolumab in the multi-cohort phase II CheckMate 205 trial. An independent review committee assessed best overall response by applying the 2007 International Working Group response criteria. Trial PBMCs were collected just before the start of nivolumab (C1D1) and during therapy at cycle 2 day 1 and cycle 4 day 1. After peripheral blood was drawn into 8 mL Vacutainer Cell Preparation Tubes, PBMCs were isolated by centrifugation and then cryopreserved.

The germline V end is reduced by 5 bases and the J end by 5 bases; junction bases left unmatched: 5. The germline V gene gives CDR1 as MNHEY and CDR2 as SVGAGI. The CDR3, cysteine through phenylalanine, is 14 amino acids long. CDR3 DNA only is kept here, 42 bases in frame from base 1. The sequence was collected from a human donor with classical Hodgkin lymphoma. This chain joins TRBV6-5 to TRBJ2-5; a stretch of 10 junction bases matches TRBD2. The input for sequencing was peripheral blood mononuclear cells (PBMCs), taken before the fourth cycle of nivolumab. The sequenced DNA is TGTGCCAGCAGTAAGGGACTAGCGTCCGAGACCCAGTACTTC. Its protein is CASSKGLASETQYF.